The 5 T cell receptor beta chains listed next were all sequenced from one sample in a study of cytomegalovirus exposure and HLA in healthy donors. A multiplex PCR was run with 60 Vbeta primers and 13 Jbeta primers. Measured with immunoSEQ multiplex PCR; TCRdb has only the in-frame clones, and not every one. The sample yields 150,000 to 250,000 clones, roughly 78% seen once. The source material was PBMCs. Receptors originate from a woman in her thirties in good health and CMV-seropositive.

This chain uses TRBV7-9 with TRBJ1-5; maybe TRBD1 (5 bases). Trimming took 4 bases from V and 4 from J, leaving 11 bases between them. This CDR3 has 14 residues. Germline V gene lookup returns CDR1 SEHNR and CDR2 FQNEAQ (reference sequence). In DNA, the CDR3 is TGTGCCAGCAGCTCGGGACTCGGGAATCAGCCCCAGCATTTT. Translation: CASSSGLGNQPQHF.

The gene calls are TRBV5-6 and TRBJ1-1; D unresolved. Germline V gene lookup returns CDR1 SGHDT and CDR2 YYEEEE. The CDR3 is 15 amino acids. Trimming took off 2 bases at V and 5 bases at J, with 16 bases between the two ends. The CDR3 DNA reads TGTGCCAGCAGCTTTTTCCGCCTTGAGCGGACTGAAGCTTTCTTT. The encoded protein is CASSFFRLERTEAFF.

The chain recombines TRBV9 with TRBJ2-5; TRBD2 matches 8 bases. V dropped 2 bases and J dropped 1; count of bases not matched to a gene: 4. The CDR3 consists of 15 residues. Looked up from germline, CDR1 is SGDLS and CDR2 is YYNGEE. The CDR3 nucleotides read TGTGCCAGCAGCGTCGCGGGAGGCACCCAAGAGACCCAGTACTTC. Translating it yields CASSVAGGTQETQYF.

The chain is built from TRBV10-3 and TRBJ1-1, with D possibly TRBD1 on 6 matching bases. The V end was cut by 6 bases, the J end by 2 bases, with 10 bases between. The CDR3 extends over 13 amino acids. Germline-derived CDR1 and CDR2 are ENHRY and SYGVKD. CDR3 DNA: TGTGCCATCAGGCAGGGGCAAAACACTGAAGCTTTCTTT. Amino acid sequence: CAIRQGQNTEAFF.

The chain has TRBV5-1 and TRBJ2-2, with D hard to call. The length of the CDR3 is 16 residues. Germline-derived CDR1 and CDR2 are SGHRS and YFSETQ. Between the trimmed V and J ends, which lost 0 bases and 6 bases, there was a span of 15 bases. The CDR3 reads CASSLGYAPEAGELFF. For the CDR3, the DNA is TGCGCCAGCAGCTTGGGGTACGCTCCTGAGGCCGGGGAGCTGTTTTTT. Full variable domain (remainder filled in from reference TRBV5-1 and TRBJ2-2): KAGVTQTPRYLIKTRGQQVTLSCSPISGHRSVSWYQQTPGQGLQFLFEYFSETQRNKGNFPGRFSGRQFSNSRSEMNVSTLELGDSALYLCASSLGYAPEAGELFFGEGSRLTVL.